This T cell receptor beta chain was obtained from a study of early T cells in non-severe SARS-CoV-2 infection. Study summary: It was bulk RNA from unsorted whole blood that was sequenced, and the chains were unpaired.

The TCR library protocol attached unique molecular identifiers to the individual cDNA molecules. One entry per CDR3 protein results from TCRdb running MiXCR on the 5' RACE reads. The sample holds roughly 56,000 distinct CDR3 sequences; about 9.9% are singletons and the top ten take roughly 1.2%. This clonotype was counted many times. Its target is unknown. Whole-study findings and limits: Clonotype matching in VDJdb favored anti-spike CD8 responses and did not capture private and CD4 specificities.

After removal of 1 base from V and 7 bases from J, the junction contained 5 bases not matched to a gene. Germline CDR1 is MDHEN and CDR2 is SYDVKM. CDR3 length equals 14 residues. The TCR originated in an adult who was a healthcare worker with PCR-confirmed SARS-CoV-2 infection or an uninfected control (not recorded which). The specimen was whole blood. This chain connects TRBV28 to TRBJ1-2; TRBD1 aligns across 8 bases. The CDR3 sequence: CASSLSTGVGGYTF. The CDR3 coding sequence is TGTGCCAGCAGTTTATCGACAGGGGTCGGTGGCTACACCTTC.